This T cell receptor (beta chain) was observed in a study of blood T cells in healthy people across ages. The V segment lost 4 bases and the J segment 0 bases; nucleotides outside the gene matches: 7. The CDR3 has 17 amino acids. Germline values: CDR1 SGHDT, CDR2 YYEEEE. Each individual donor underwent a draw of ten milliliters of peripheral blood. A second PCR, run for about 7 to 11 cycles, used a sample-barcoded 5' primer plus a J-beta primer mix. TCRdb passed the 5' RACE reads through MiXCR, listing each CDR3 protein once. Here the sample spans some 640,000 distinct CDR3 sequences, more than 40% being singletons.

The chain combines TRBV5-6 with TRBJ2-4; 10 bases align to TRBD1. Sequenced material: blood. This clonotype was sampled from a woman in her sixties or seventies in good health. The CDR3: CASSLTGQGVAKNIQYF. CDR3 nucleotide sequence: TGTGCCAGCAGCCTCACCGGACAGGGGGTAGCCAAAAACATTCAGTACTTC.